One sample yielded the 23 T cell receptor beta chains listed below, sequenced in a study of CD8 T cells in ankylosing spondylitis. TCRdb re-called the 5' RACE reads with MiXCR, one entry per CDR3 protein. The sample includes roughly 150,000 distinct CDR3 sequences, roughly 31% of them seen just once. Sequenced input: synovial fluid, either unsorted or a sorted T cell fraction (not recorded which). These receptors were obtained from a male donor with ankylosing spondylitis.

This clonotype was detected once. The rearrangement links TRBV24-1 to TRBJ2-2; 7 bases agree with TRBD1. Per germline, CDR1 KGHDR and CDR2 SFDVKD. V shed 4 bases, J shed 5 bases, and the junction held 9 bases outside the gene matches. CDR3 size: 16 residues. The CDR3 is CATSENGQVWTGELFF. The CDR3 DNA reads TGTGCCACCAGTGAGAATGGACAGGTTTGGACCGGGGAGCTGTTTTTT.

The chain recombines TRBV4-2 with TRBJ2-7, with TRBD2 matching over 11 bases. CDR3 length equals 17 residues. CDR1 is LGHNA and CDR2 is YNFKEQ in the germline V gene. With V trimmed by 0 bases and J by 5 bases, 9 bases remained unmatched. This chain's CDR3 is CASSQDRTSGSTNEQYF. The CDR3 DNA is TGTGCCAGCAGCCAAGACCGAACTAGCGGGAGCACTAACGAGCAGTACTTC.

V and J are TRBV11-2 and TRBJ2-3; 11 bases match TRBD2. With 1 base clipped from V and 1 base from J, the junction kept 13 bases outside the gene matches. The CDR3 sequence is 20 residues long. Germline V gives CDR1 SGHAT, CDR2 FQNNGV. The CDR3 nucleotides are TGTGCCAGCAGCTTAGGACCACTAGCGGGGGCTTTGAAGGGCACAGATACGCAGTATTTT. Its protein is CASSLGPLAGALKGTDTQYF.

The rearrangement links TRBV6-5 to TRBJ2-2, with D unresolved. V shed 5 bases and J shed 5 bases, with 9 bases lying between them. The germline V gene encodes CDR1 MNHEY and CDR2 SVGAGI. This CDR3 is 13 amino acids long. The CDR3 DNA reads TGTGCCAGCAGTACACAAGAAACCGGGGAGCTGTTTTTT. Its translation is CASSTQETGELFF.

The chain joins TRBV5-1 to TRBJ2-5; 11 bases are a match to TRBD2. Trimming took 5 bases from V and 5 from J; bases not matched to a gene: 11. This CDR3 is 16 amino acids long. Germline lookup yields CDR1 SGHRS and CDR2 YFSETQ. CDR3 DNA: TGCGCCAGCAGACTCACCGGGACTAGCGGCGCGGAGACCCAGTACTTC. This encodes CASRLTGTSGAETQYF.

The rearrangement uses TRBV12-3 or TRBV12-4 and TRBJ2-3; D remains ambiguous. Trimming removed 3 bases from V and 3 bases from J, with 10 bases in between. CDR3 length: 14 residues. The CDR3 DNA is TGTGCCAGCAGTTTCTTCACCGATACAGATACGCAGTATTTT. Its translation is CASSFFTDTDTQYF.

This clonotype occurred a few times. V and J are TRBV4-1 and TRBJ2-1, with no clear D. Germline CDR1 is MGHRA and CDR2 is YSYEKL. This CDR3 spans 15 amino acids. V gave up 0 bases and J gave up 4 bases, with 10 bases separating them. CDR3 nucleotides: TGCGCCAGCAGCCAAGAGGGGATGGTTTACAATGAGCAGTTCTTC. Translation: CASSQEGMVYNEQFF.

This clonotype was detected a few times. V is TRBV27 and J is TRBJ2-1; D may be TRBD2 (5 bases). This CDR3 region has 13 residues. The germline V gene has CDR1 MNHEY and CDR2 SMNVEV (reference sequence). The germline V and J ends were trimmed by 3 bases and 8 bases, with 11 bases remaining between them. The CDR3 protein is CASSLEVGYEQFF. The CDR3 DNA is TGTGCCAGCAGTTTGGAGGTGGGGTATGAGCAGTTCTTC.

The rearrangement joins TRBV5-1 to TRBJ1-4; D is unclear. Trimming left V 5 bases short and J 6 bases short, with 17 bases between. The CDR3 consists of 15 residues. Germline CDR1 and CDR2: SGHRS and YFSETQ. The CDR3 loop reads CASRVNPRGDEKLFF. Written as DNA, the CDR3 is TGCGCCAGCAGAGTCAACCCCAGAGGAGATGAAAAACTGTTTTTT.

Only a few counts were recorded for this clonotype. This chain links TRBV10-3 with TRBJ2-2; 10 nucleotides match TRBD1. The CDR3 is 18 amino acids. Germline CDR1 and CDR2: ENHRY and SYGVKD. Trimming removed 3 bases from V and 5 bases from J; junction bases left unmatched: 12. CDR3 amino acids: CAISDPLDRGGNTGELFF. CDR3 DNA sequence: TGTGCCATCAGTGACCCTCTGGACAGGGGGGGAAATACCGGGGAGCTGTTTTTT.

CDR3 sequence (DNA): TGCGCCAGCAGCTTGTCGGGTAACAGGGTTTCTCCGTACGAGCAGTACTTC. Translating gives CASSLSGNRVSPYEQYF. The chain is built from TRBV5-1 and TRBJ2-7; TRBD1 is a possible D gene (6 bases). The V gene lost 1 base and the J gene lost 4 bases, with 21 bases spanning the gap. Looked up from germline, CDR1 is SGHRS and CDR2 is YFSETQ. The CDR3 consists of 17 residues.

The rearrangement joins TRBV24-1 to TRBJ2-1; TRBD2 matches at 13 bases. Trimming took 2 bases from V and 5 from J; bases not matched to a gene: 5. Germline V gene sequence: CDR1 KGHDR, CDR2 SFDVKD. This CDR3 comprises 17 residues. CDR3 residues: CATSDSLLAGGNNEQFF. CDR3 nucleotide sequence: TGTGCCACCAGTGATTCCCTACTAGCGGGAGGGAACAATGAGCAGTTCTTC.

The chain links TRBV6-2 or TRBV6-3 to TRBJ2-1; the match to TRBD2 covers 7 bases. There are 15 residues in the CDR3. Germline V CDR1 and CDR2: MNHEY, SVGEGT. V was clipped by 2 bases and J by 7 bases; unmatched bases: 8. The chain's CDR3 is CASSYTGGAFNEQFF. Here the CDR3 DNA reads TGTGCCAGCAGTTACACGGGAGGAGCTTTTAATGAGCAGTTCTTC.

Note on this clonotype: One junction end does not reproduce the germline sequence, and a read error may be involved. The chain uses TRBV20-1 and TRBJ1-6; 7 bases map to TRBD1. CDR3 length: 15 residues. CDR1 DFQATT and CDR2 SNEGSKA come from the germline V gene (reference sequence). CDR3 region: CSARAPRGLGSPLHF. Written as DNA, the CDR3 is TGCAGTGCCAGAGCCCCCAGGGGGTTAGGCTCACCCCTCCACTTT.

CDR3 sequence: CASTDSLTNQPQHF. In DNA, the CDR3 is TGTGCCAGCACGGACAGCCTAACCAATCAGCCCCAGCATTTT. This chain connects TRBV6-1 to TRBJ1-5, with D maybe TRBD1 (6 bases). Germline-derived CDR1 and CDR2 are MNHNS and SASEGT. V was pared by 7 bases and J by 3 bases, with 13 bases between. The CDR3 spans 14 residues.

This clonotype was counted only a few times. This chain links TRBV7-3 with TRBJ2-7, with 7 bases lining up with TRBD1. CDR3 length: 16 amino acids. The germline gives CDR1 SGHTA, CDR2 FQGTGA. The ends lost 5 bases at V and 3 bases at J; junction bases unmatched: 13. The CDR3 region is CASSAHDRESHYEQYF. The CDR3 coding sequence is TGTGCCAGCAGCGCCCATGACAGGGAATCCCACTACGAGCAGTACTTC.

V usage is TRBV20-1 and J usage is TRBJ2-4; D may match TRBD1 or TRBD2 (5 bases each). Germline V lookup: CDR1 DFQATT, CDR2 SNEGSKA (reference sequence). The CDR3 totals 14 residues. V lost 0 bases and J 3 bases, leaving 9 bases between the germline ends. The CDR3 coding sequence is TGCAGTGCTAGAGATTGGGACGGCAAAAACATTCAGTACTTC. Its translation is CSARDWDGKNIQYF.

This clonotype has a handful of counts. This chain links TRBV12-3 or TRBV12-4 with TRBJ2-1, with TRBD2 identical over 12 bases. The J segment lost 2 bases and the V segment lost 5 bases, leaving 7 bases of the junction unmatched. The CDR3 has 17 amino acids. In DNA, the CDR3 is TGTGCCAGCAGTCTACTCGGGACTAGCGGGCCCTACAATGAGCAGTTCTTC. Amino acid sequence: CASSLLGTSGPYNEQFF.

This clonotype is a singleton in its sample. This chain joins TRBV10-3 and TRBJ1-2; TRBD1 aligns across 8 bases. This CDR3 spans 15 amino acids. V lost 3 bases, J lost 0 bases, and 3 bases stayed unmatched. Looked up from germline, CDR1 is ENHRY and CDR2 is SYGVKD. The CDR3 DNA reads TGTGCCATCAGTGATCAGGGGGCCTCTAACTATGGCTACACCTTC. This sequence encodes CAISDQGASNYGYTF.

In its sample, this clonotype is medium-sized. V usage is TRBV7-2 and J usage is TRBJ2-7; unclear D gene. Trimming left V 0 bases short and J 3 bases short, with 12 bases between. Germline V gene lookup returns CDR1 SGHTA and CDR2 FQGNSA. The CDR3 runs 15 residues. This chain's CDR3 is CASSLAYGPDYEQYF. The CDR3 bases are TGTGCCAGCAGCTTAGCGTACGGACCGGACTACGAGCAGTACTTC.

This clonotype was counted between two and nine times. The CDR3 sequence is CSANKPQQVRNEQFF. CDR3 in DNA: TGCAGTGCTAATAAGCCCCAACAGGTCCGGAATGAGCAGTTCTTC. The chain couples TRBV20-1 to TRBJ2-1; maybe TRBD1 (5 bases). The length of the CDR3 is 15 residues. CDR1 is DFQATT and CDR2 is SNEGSKA in the germline V gene (reference sequence). Deletions cut 4 bases from V and 7 bases from J, with 20 bases between.

This clonotype has at least ten counts. The DNA for the CDR3 is TGTGCCAGCAGTTACGCCGGGAAGACGCTAGCTAGCGTTAATGAGCAGTTCTTC. Translating gives CASSYAGKTLASVNEQFF. V usage is TRBV6-5 and J usage is TRBJ2-1; the D gene is possibly TRBD2 (6 bases). V was cut by 2 bases and J by 7 bases, with 24 bases left in between. The CDR3 is 18 residues long. Germline V gene sequence: CDR1 MNHEY, CDR2 SVGAGI.

This clonotype has a count of ten or more. The gene calls are TRBV29-1 and TRBJ2-1; 14 bases are shared with TRBD2. This CDR3 comprises 12 residues. V gave up 1 base and J gave up 15 bases; unmatched junction bases: 2. Germline CDR1 reads SQVTM; CDR2 reads ANQGSEA. The CDR3 sequence: CSVEGTSGRSFF. CDR3 coding DNA: TGCAGCGTTGAAGGGACTAGCGGGAGGTCGTTCTTC.